These 18 T cell receptor beta chains came from one sample sequenced in a study of blood T cell repertoires in COVID-19 (dated by TCRdb to 2020 to 2022). Preparation of the library involved the immunoSEQ multiplex PCR assay. TCRdb holds this immuneACCESS table with in-frame rearrangements only. Some clones are missing; in checked studies, unresolved V genes explain under half, and the rest has no known cause. The sample table holds around 230,000 clones, of which over 80% were seen once. Of the sample, 10% is held by the ten largest clones. The sequenced material came from PBMCs or T cells enriched from blood (not recorded which). Receptors were obtained from a man aged 18 to 29 with acute COVID-19.

The chain employs TRBV9 and TRBJ2-5; 8 nucleotides align to TRBD1. Germline V gene sequence: CDR1 SGDLS, CDR2 YYNGEE. V was pared by 0 bases and J by 5 bases, with 9 bases of the junction left unmatched. The CDR3 is 16 amino acids. The CDR3 here is CASSVEAGQGPETQYF. In DNA form, the CDR3 reads TGTGCCAGCAGCGTAGAAGCAGGACAGGGACCGGAGACCCAGTACTTC.

A few counts support this clone. This sequence joins TRBV11-3 and TRBJ1-1, with D hard to call. The CDR3 has 15 amino acids. In germline, CDR1 is SGHNT, CDR2 YENEEA. V was shortened by 5 bases and J by 4 bases, with 17 bases between the two germline ends. CDR3 DNA: TGTGCCAGCAGCCCACGCGGGCCGGGCTCCACTGAAGCTTTCTTT. Amino acid sequence: CASSPRGPGSTEAFF.

This chain joins TRBV27 and TRBJ2-1, with 8 positions matching TRBD1. The V segment lost 2 bases and the J segment 10 bases; nucleotides outside the gene matches: 4. Per germline, CDR1 MNHEY and CDR2 SMNVEV (reference sequence). This CDR3 is 13 amino acids long. CDR3 bases: TGTGCCAGCAGTTTAGGACAGGGAGGCGAGCAGTTCTTC. Protein sequence: CASSLGQGGEQFF.

The CDR3 reads CASSVGGSGQGNYGYTF. Here the CDR3 DNA reads TGTGCCAGCAGCGTAGGAGGATCGGGACAGGGAAACTATGGCTACACCTTC. The chain joins TRBV9 to TRBJ1-2; 9 positions agree with TRBD1. The CDR3 contains 17 residues. CDR1 SGDLS and CDR2 YYNGEE come from the germline V gene. The junction had 8 bases not matched to a gene; V was cut back by 0 bases and J by 2 bases.

The V and J genes are TRBV24-1 and TRBJ2-7, with D maybe TRBD2 (7 bases). The CDR3 sequence is 13 residues long. Trimming took off 9 bases at V and 2 bases at J, with 13 bases between the two ends. The germline gives CDR1 KGHDR, CDR2 SFDVKD. CDR3 loop: CATQAGDTYEQYF. CDR3 nucleotide sequence: TGTGCCACCCAGGCGGGGGACACCTACGAGCAGTACTTC.

The V and J genes are TRBV29-1 and TRBJ2-1, with D unresolved. The CDR3 is 11 amino acids. Per germline, CDR1 SQVTM and CDR2 ANQGSEA. With 3 bases removed from V and 4 bases from J, the gap between germline ends came to 4 bases. The CDR3 protein is CSVESYNEQFF. The CDR3 region has the DNA TGCAGCGTTGAGAGTTACAATGAGCAGTTCTTC.

V gene TRBV5-1 combines with J gene TRBJ2-3; the match to TRBD1 covers 12 bases. This CDR3 has 16 residues. Per the germline V gene, CDR1 is SGHRS and CDR2 is YFSETQ. V lost 2 bases to trimming and J lost 2 bases; unmatched junction nucleotides: 3. In DNA, the CDR3 is TGCGCCAGCAGCTTTGGGACAGGGGGCAACACAGATACGCAGTATTTT. Translating it yields CASSFGTGGNTDTQYF.

This rearrangement joins TRBV10-2 to TRBJ2-7, with TRBD2 matching 12 bases. Germline loops: CDR1 WSHSY, CDR2 SAAADI. J gave up 1 base and V 4 bases, and 5 bases lay outside the gene matches. This CDR3 is built from 16 residues. CDR3: CASSGWTSGKSYEQYF. CDR3 in DNA: TGCGCCAGCAGTGGGTGGACTAGCGGGAAATCCTACGAGCAGTACTTC.

CDR3 sequence: CASSSTMYNEQFF. The CDR3 DNA sequence: TGCGCCAGCAGTAGCACCATGTACAATGAGCAGTTCTTC. The V call is TRBV10-1, the J call TRBJ2-1, with unresolved D. V was pared by 5 bases and J by 4 bases, with 9 bases between. CDR1 WNHNN and CDR2 SYGVQD come from the germline V gene (reference sequence). This CDR3 comprises 13 residues.

This clone was observed once. The chain uses TRBV7-9 and TRBJ1-2; the D gene is possibly TRBD1 (6 bases). The V gene's germline CDR1 is SEHNR and CDR2 FQNEAQ (reference sequence). Trimming shortened V by 1 base and J by 2 bases, and 11 bases separated the two germline ends. This CDR3 spans 15 amino acids. This CDR3 is CASSLGWDTNYGYTF. DNA for the CDR3: TGTGCCAGCAGCTTAGGATGGGACACGAACTATGGCTACACCTTC. The full variable domain, rest sourced from reference TRBV7-9 and TRBJ1-2, is DTGVSQNPRHKITKRGQNVTFRCDPISEHNRLYWYRQTLGQGPEFLTYFQNEAQLEKSRLLSDRFSAERPKGSFSTLEIQRTEQGDSAMYLCASSLGWDTNYGYTFGSGTRLTVV.

J is TRBJ1-5 and V is TRBV27, with TRBD1 identical over 9 bases. V was pared by 1 base and J by 4 bases, with 8 bases of the junction left unmatched. The CDR3 is 17 residues long. Per the germline V gene, CDR1 is MNHEY and CDR2 is SMNVEV (reference sequence). The CDR3 sequence: CASSLLGGQGRNQPQHF. CDR3 nucleotides: TGTGCCAGCAGTTTATTGGGGGGACAGGGAAGAAATCAGCCCCAGCATTTT.

J is TRBJ2-2 and V is TRBV30; 7 nucleotides match TRBD2. V trimming: 1 base; J trimming: 3 bases; junction bases outside the gene matches: 2. The CDR3 length is 14 residues. Germline V gene lookup returns CDR1 GTSNPN and CDR2 SVGIG (reference sequence). The chain's CDR3 is CAWSGEGYTGELFF. The CDR3 coding sequence is TGTGCCTGGAGTGGGGAGGGGTACACCGGGGAGCTGTTTTTT.

This clone came up once. The chain couples TRBV28 to TRBJ1-6; D is unresolved. This CDR3 region has 14 residues. Germline CDR1 reads MDHEN; CDR2 reads SYDVKM. V was clipped by 2 bases and J by 7 bases, with 9 bases between them. The CDR3 sequence is CASSLQLANSPLHF. Written as DNA, the CDR3 is TGTGCCAGCAGTTTACAGTTGGCCAATTCACCCCTCCACTTT. Full variable domain (rest looked up from reference TRBV28 and TRBJ1-6): DVKVTQSSRYLVKRTGEKVFLECVQDMDHENMFWYRQDPGLGLRLIYFSYDVKMKEKGDIPEGYSVSREKKERFSLILESASTNQTSMYLCASSLQLANSPLHFGNGTRLTVT.

The V and J genes are TRBV6-5 and TRBJ2-2; TRBD1 might be the D (5 bases). Trimming took 0 bases from V and 4 from J, leaving 6 bases between them. The CDR3 is made up of 14 amino acids. Germline V gene data show CDR1 as MNHEY and CDR2 as SVGAGI. In DNA, the CDR3 is TGTGCCAGCAGTTACTCGGGGCGCACCGGGGAGCTGTTTTTT. This encodes CASSYSGRTGELFF.

This rearrangement joins TRBV29-1 to TRBJ2-5; D gene unclear. From germline, CDR1 is SQVTM and CDR2 ANQGSEA. CDR3 size: 11 residues. The V gene lost 7 bases and the J gene lost 5 bases, with 11 bases spanning the gap. In DNA form, the CDR3 reads TGCAGCGGCCTCTGGCGGGAGACCCAGTACTTC. This encodes CSGLWRETQYF.

This CDR3 reads CASSSDGQGGYGYTF. The CDR3 region has the DNA TGTGCCAGCAGCTCCGATGGACAGGGAGGTTATGGCTACACCTTC. This chain links TRBV5-4 with TRBJ1-2; 8 bases agree with TRBD1. The V gene's germline CDR1 is SGHNT and CDR2 YYREEE (reference sequence). The CDR3 extends over 15 amino acids. V was clipped by 3 bases and J by 5 bases; unmatched bases: 9.

The chain is built from TRBV18 and TRBJ1-3; 10 nucleotides align to TRBD1. The CDR3 has 17 amino acids. The V gene end was trimmed by 7 bases and the J gene end by 7 bases; junction bases not matched to a gene: 16. From germline, CDR1 is KGHSH and CDR2 LQKENI. CDR3 amino acids: CASLGTGTGEKGNTIYF. In nucleotides, the CDR3 is TGTGCCAGCTTAGGGACCGGGACAGGGGAAAAGGGCAACACCATATATTTT.

The chain employs TRBV2 and TRBJ2-7; D is possibly TRBD2 (6 bases). From germline, CDR1 is SNHLY and CDR2 FYNNEI. This CDR3 spans 12 amino acids. The V end lost 10 bases, the J end lost 5 bases, and 15 bases lay between the germline ends. In nucleotides, the CDR3 is TGTGCCATCACCGGGGGTTCCCACGAGCAGTACTTC. Its translation: CAITGGSHEQYF.